Below are 18 T cell receptor beta chains sequenced from a single sample in a study of metastatic and nonmetastatic thyroid tumors. TCRdb re-analyzed the PCR reads through MiXCR. The sample shows over 5,000 clones, approximately 40% of them seen only once. Each patient went into thyroid surgery without having received any treatment. Sequencing was carried out using adjacent normal tissue. These receptors came from a female donor with papillary thyroid cancer or a benign thyroid nodule (not recorded which). Some clones in this sample may be carry-over from other donors' samples.

This chain uses TRBV6-6 with TRBJ2-1; 8 bases match TRBD2. The CDR3 is 13 residues long. Germline CDR1 and CDR2: MNHNY and SVGAGI (reference sequence). V dropped 2 bases and J dropped 9; count of bases not matched to a gene: 3. CDR3 nucleotides: TGTGCCAGCAGTTACCGGGGGGGGATTGAGCAGTTCTTC. This translates into CASSYRGGIEQFF.

The CDR3: CASSYSVTSGNTIYF. CDR3 coding DNA: TGTGCCAGCAGTTACAGCGTGACCTCTGGAAACACCATATATTTT. The V and J genes are TRBV6-5 and TRBJ1-3; no firm D call. Germline CDR1 and CDR2: MNHEY and SVGAGI. V lost 2 bases to trimming and J lost 0 bases, with 8 bases between them. CDR3 length: 15 residues.

The genes are TRBV11-2 and TRBJ2-7; the D is unclear. V was pared by 2 bases and J by 0 bases, with 11 bases between. Germline V gene data show CDR1 as SGHAT and CDR2 as FQNNGV. The CDR3 loop spans 15 amino acids. CDR3 DNA: TGTGCCAGCAGCTTACCGGGCAGGAGCTCCTACGAGCAGTACTTC. This sequence encodes CASSLPGRSSYEQYF.

This clone has only a few counts. The chain couples TRBV6-5 to TRBJ2-1, with D perhaps assigned TRBD1 or TRBD2 (5 bases each). This CDR3 contains 14 residues. CDR1 and CDR2 from the germline V gene are MNHEY and SVGAGI. Trimming pared 4 bases from V and 9 bases from J, leaving 16 bases between. In nucleotides, the CDR3 is TGTGCCAGCAGTTTTGGGTTGGGGGTGGGTGAGCAGTTCTTC. It codes for CASSFGLGVGEQFF.

The CDR3, as DNA: TGCAGTGCTCCCCCCGGGGGACAGAGGCCCTACGAGCAGTACTTC. It specifies CSAPPGGQRPYEQYF. The chain recombines TRBV20-1 with TRBJ2-7; perhaps TRBD1 as D (7 bases). CDR3 length: 15 amino acids. Trimming cost V 5 bases and J 2 bases, with 19 bases left between them. From germline, CDR1 is DFQATT and CDR2 SNEGSKA (reference sequence).

This chain connects TRBV13 to TRBJ2-7, with 14 bases matching TRBD2. V dropped 4 bases and J dropped 4; count of bases not matched to a gene: 6. The V gene's germline CDR1 is PRHDT and CDR2 FYEKMQ (reference sequence). The CDR3 is 16 amino acids. The CDR3 region is CASSSKGTSGGYEQYF. The CDR3 nucleotides are TGTGCCAGCAGCTCCAAGGGGACTAGCGGGGGATACGAGCAGTACTTC. The variable domain in full, completed from reference TRBV13 and TRBJ2-7, reads AAGVIQSPRHLIKEKRETATLKCYPIPRHDTVYWYQQGPGQDPQFLISFYEKMQSDKGSIPDRFSAQQFSDYHSELNMSSLELGDSALYFCASSSKGTSGGYEQYFGPGTRLTVT.

A few counts support this clone. This CDR3 is CASSYGGKGGEQAFF. The CDR3 bases are TGTGCCAGCAGTTACGGGGGGAAGGGAGGGGAACAAGCTTTCTTT. The chain employs TRBV6-6 and TRBJ1-1; D possibly corresponds to TRBD1 (5 bases). From germline, CDR1 is MNHNY and CDR2 SVGAGI (reference sequence). Trimming removed 2 bases at V and 9 bases at J, with 19 bases between. The CDR3 runs to 15 residues.

CDR3: CASSTRLAGPLQETQYF. DNA for the CDR3: TGTGCCAGCAGTACCCGACTAGCGGGACCCCTCCAAGAGACCCAGTACTTC. This chain joins TRBV27 and TRBJ2-5; 11 bases match TRBD2. This CDR3 is built from 17 residues. V shed 5 bases and J 1 base; nucleotides not matched to a gene: 9. CDR1 is MNHEY and CDR2 is SMNVEV in the germline V gene (reference sequence).

This clone was counted a few times. The chain employs TRBV14 and TRBJ1-1; no definite D call. The CDR3 spans 16 residues. The germline V gene encodes CDR1 SGHDN and CDR2 FVKESK. The ends were cut back, 4 bases at V and 3 bases at J, with 18 bases in the middle. The CDR3 here is CASSPSQAGLDTEAFF. CDR3 bases: TGTGCCAGCAGCCCCTCCCAAGCGGGGTTGGACACTGAAGCTTTCTTT.

By frequency in the sample, this clone is medium-sized. The chain employs TRBV4-2 and TRBJ2-7; no firm D call. Trimming left V 2 bases short and J 0 bases short, with 14 bases between. The length of the CDR3 is 16 residues. Per germline, CDR1 LGHNA and CDR2 YNFKEQ. CDR3 sequence (DNA): TGTGCCAGCAGCCAATTTTCCGGAGTCGCCTCCTACGAGCAGTACTTC. Translation gives CASSQFSGVASYEQYF.

The genes are TRBV11-2 and TRBJ2-7; D may be TRBD1 (6 bases). Trimming left V 5 bases short and J 5 bases short, with 16 bases between. The V gene's germline CDR1 is SGHAT and CDR2 FQNNGV. This CDR3 contains 14 residues. DNA of the CDR3: TGTGCCAGCAGCCTCAGGACAGATTACAACGAGCAGTACTTC. This gives the protein CASSLRTDYNEQYF.

This clone has just a few counts. V is TRBV6-1 and J is TRBJ2-7; D not resolved. The V gene lost 6 bases and the J gene lost 6 bases, with 21 bases spanning the gap. Germline V gene sequence: CDR1 MNHNS, CDR2 SASEGT. The CDR3 loop spans 15 amino acids. The CDR3 spells CASSQPLNPSREQYF. The CDR3 region has the DNA TGTGCCAGCAGCCAACCGCTTAACCCCTCCCGCGAGCAGTACTTC.

This clone was seen more than once but under ten times. The V gene is TRBV27, the J gene TRBJ2-1; 11 nucleotides align to TRBD2. Germline-derived CDR1 and CDR2 are MNHEY and SMNVEV (reference sequence). The CDR3 is made up of 16 amino acids. The V and J ends lost 7 bases and 5 bases, in that order; junction bases with no gene match: 10. DNA of the CDR3: TGTGCCAGCAACTCCTTAGCGGGAGGGCCCAACAATGAGCAGTTCTTC. Residues: CASNSLAGGPNNEQFF.

Worth noting for this clone: The junction shows a germline mismatch at one end, possibly a read error. This chain joins TRBV30 and TRBJ1-2; D is perhaps TRBD1 (5 bases). Germline V CDR1 and CDR2: GTSNPN, SVGIG (reference sequence). There are 12 residues in the CDR3. The CDR3 reads CAWTPGQGRAIF. The CDR3 DNA follows: TGTGCCTGGACCCCTGGGCAGGGAAGGGCCATCTTC.

This clone showed up just a few times. The V gene is TRBV7-9, the J gene TRBJ1-2; the D gene is possibly TRBD1 (5 bases). The CDR3 spans 11 residues. V was shortened by 2 bases and J by 7 bases, with 5 bases between the two germline ends. CDR1 SEHNR and CDR2 FQNEAQ come from the germline V gene (reference sequence). The CDR3 loop is CASSLQGGYTF. The CDR3 nucleotides read TGTGCCAGCAGCTTACAGGGTGGCTACACCTTC.

This sequence joins TRBV7-2 and TRBJ1-1, with unresolved D. The germline V gene has CDR1 SGHTA and CDR2 FQGNSA. Trimming removed 5 bases at V and 1 base at J, with 8 bases between. This CDR3 has 13 residues. The CDR3 sequence is CASSMSENTEAFF. CDR3 nucleotides: TGTGCCAGCAGCATGTCAGAGAACACTGAAGCTTTCTTT.

The V gene is TRBV6-1, the J gene TRBJ2-7; no reliable D call. The CDR3 sequence is 13 residues long. Germline V CDR1 and CDR2: MNHNS, SASEGT. V was clipped by 7 bases and J by 4 bases, with 14 bases between them. The DNA of the CDR3 is TGTGCCAGCATAACCCGTTATGTATACGAGCAGTACTTC. Its translation: CASITRYVYEQYF.

This clone has more than one count but fewer than ten. The chain combines TRBV27 with TRBJ2-5; D unclear. Trimming removed 6 bases at V and 0 bases at J, with 14 bases between. Germline CDR1 reads MNHEY; CDR2 reads SMNVEV (reference sequence). This CDR3 region has 15 residues. CDR3 sequence: CASSQNLGDQETQYF. The CDR3 DNA sequence: TGTGCCAGCAGCCAAAATCTAGGAGACCAAGAGACCCAGTACTTC.